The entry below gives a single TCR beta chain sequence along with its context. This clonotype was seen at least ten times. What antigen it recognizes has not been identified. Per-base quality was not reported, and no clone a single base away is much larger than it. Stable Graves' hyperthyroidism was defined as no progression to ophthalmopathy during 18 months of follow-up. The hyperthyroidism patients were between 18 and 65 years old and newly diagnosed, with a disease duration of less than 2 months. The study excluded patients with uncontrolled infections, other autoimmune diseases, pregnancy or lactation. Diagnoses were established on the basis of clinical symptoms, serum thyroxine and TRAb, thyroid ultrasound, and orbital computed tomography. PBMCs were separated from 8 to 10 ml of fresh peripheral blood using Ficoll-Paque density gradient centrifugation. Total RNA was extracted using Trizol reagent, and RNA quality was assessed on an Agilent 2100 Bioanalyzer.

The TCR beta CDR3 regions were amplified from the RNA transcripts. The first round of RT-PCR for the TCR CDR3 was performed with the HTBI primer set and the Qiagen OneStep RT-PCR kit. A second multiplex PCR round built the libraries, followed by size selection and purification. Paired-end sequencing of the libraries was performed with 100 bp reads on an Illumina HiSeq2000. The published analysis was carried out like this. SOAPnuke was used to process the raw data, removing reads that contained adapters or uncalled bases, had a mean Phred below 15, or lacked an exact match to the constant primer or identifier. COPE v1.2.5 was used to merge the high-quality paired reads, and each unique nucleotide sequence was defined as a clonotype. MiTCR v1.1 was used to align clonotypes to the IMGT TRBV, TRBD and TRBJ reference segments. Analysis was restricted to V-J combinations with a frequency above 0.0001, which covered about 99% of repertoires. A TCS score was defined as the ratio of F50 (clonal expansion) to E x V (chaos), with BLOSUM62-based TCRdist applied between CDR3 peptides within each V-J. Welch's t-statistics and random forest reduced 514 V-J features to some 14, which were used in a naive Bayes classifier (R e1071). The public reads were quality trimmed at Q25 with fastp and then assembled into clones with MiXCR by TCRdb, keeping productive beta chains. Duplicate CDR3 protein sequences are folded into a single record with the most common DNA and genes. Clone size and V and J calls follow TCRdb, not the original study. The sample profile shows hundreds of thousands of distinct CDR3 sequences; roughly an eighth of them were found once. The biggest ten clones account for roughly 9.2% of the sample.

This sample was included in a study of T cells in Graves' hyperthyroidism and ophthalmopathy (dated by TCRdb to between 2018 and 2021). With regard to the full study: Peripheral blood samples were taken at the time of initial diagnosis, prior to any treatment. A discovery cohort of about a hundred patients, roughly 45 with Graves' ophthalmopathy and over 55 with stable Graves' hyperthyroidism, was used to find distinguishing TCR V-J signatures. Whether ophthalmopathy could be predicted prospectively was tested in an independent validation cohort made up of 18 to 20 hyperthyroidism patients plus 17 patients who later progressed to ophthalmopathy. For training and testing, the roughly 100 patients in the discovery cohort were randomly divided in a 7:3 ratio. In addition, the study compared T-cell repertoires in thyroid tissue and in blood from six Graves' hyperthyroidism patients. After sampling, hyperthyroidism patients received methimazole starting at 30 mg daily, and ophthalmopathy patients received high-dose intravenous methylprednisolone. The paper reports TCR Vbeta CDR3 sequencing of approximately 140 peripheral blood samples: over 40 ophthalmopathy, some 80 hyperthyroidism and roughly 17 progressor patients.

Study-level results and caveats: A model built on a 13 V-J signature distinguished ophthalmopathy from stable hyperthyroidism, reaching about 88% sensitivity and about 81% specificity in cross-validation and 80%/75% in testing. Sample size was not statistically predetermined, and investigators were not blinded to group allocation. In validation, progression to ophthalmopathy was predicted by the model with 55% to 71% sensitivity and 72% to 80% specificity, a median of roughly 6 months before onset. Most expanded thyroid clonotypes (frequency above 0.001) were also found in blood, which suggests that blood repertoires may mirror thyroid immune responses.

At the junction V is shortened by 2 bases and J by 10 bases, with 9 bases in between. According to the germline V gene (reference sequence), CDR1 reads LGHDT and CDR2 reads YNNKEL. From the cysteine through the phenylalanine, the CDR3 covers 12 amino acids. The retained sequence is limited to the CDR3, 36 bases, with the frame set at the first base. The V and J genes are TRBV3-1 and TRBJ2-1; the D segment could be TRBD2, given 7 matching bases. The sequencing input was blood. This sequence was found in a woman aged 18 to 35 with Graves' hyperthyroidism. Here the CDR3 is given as CASSQRGGEQFF. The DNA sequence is TGTGCCAGCAGCCAAAGGGGGGGGGAGCAGTTCTTC.